This T cell receptor beta chain stems from a study of blood T cell repertoires in COVID-19. The overall study: Acute and convalescent COVID-19 samples came from the United States, Italy and Spain. In each case, the material was cDNA or gDNA derived from T cells, B-cell-depleted T cells, or PBMCs.

How the authors handled the data: Amplification with reference gene primers provided the estimates of nucleated cell counts. TCRdb's copy holds only in-frame clones and misses some; the assay was immunoSEQ multiplex PCR. Clonal size and the V and J genes are those of that table, whereas D and trimming came from the DNA. This table has 100,000 to 120,000 clones, 60% to 80% appearing once. The V gene's germline CDR1 is MDHEN and CDR2 SYDVKM. The length of the CDR3 is 15 residues. V lost 3 bases, J lost 2 bases, and 12 bases lay in between. This chain uses TRBV28 with TRBJ2-3; D not resolved. The sequencing input was peripheral blood. This TCR came from a woman older than 75 with active or convalescent COVID-19. For the CDR3, the DNA is TGTGCCAGCAGTTTCAAATCTCGGTACACAGATACGCAGTATTTT. Translating it yields CASSFKSRYTDTQYF.